The 17 T cell receptor beta chains below were found in one sample sequenced in a study of T-cell reconstitution after alpha-beta-depleted transplantation in children. Unique molecular identifiers featured in how the TCRbeta library was prepared. TCRdb processed the PCR reads anew with MiXCR; each CDR3 protein has one entry. The profile shows about 500,000 distinct CDR3 sequences, approximately 29% of them singletons. The sample was PBMCs from the stem cell graft donor, taken from the stem cell graft. These receptors originate from a human donor who donated a stem cell graft to a child with aplastic anemia.

Only a few counts were recorded for this clonotype. The V call is TRBV28, the J call TRBJ1-1, with a tentative D call TRBD1 (5 bases). The CDR3 length is 15 residues. Trimming stripped 3 bases from V and 4 bases from J, with 15 bases between. Per the germline V gene, CDR1 is MDHEN and CDR2 is SYDVKM. The CDR3 reads CASSFWVSGATEAFF. CDR3 DNA: TGTGCCAGCAGTTTTTGGGTCTCCGGGGCCACTGAAGCTTTCTTT.

This chain connects TRBV7-2 to TRBJ1-3; 7 bases are a match to TRBD1. V shed 5 bases and J 0 bases; nucleotides not matched to a gene: 4. The CDR3 is 15 residues long. Germline CDR1 is SGHTA and CDR2 is FQGNSA. This CDR3 reads CASSGRQGSGNTIYF. The CDR3 DNA reads TGTGCCAGCAGCGGTAGACAGGGCTCTGGAAACACCATATATTTT.

This clonotype appeared a few times. The V and J genes are TRBV7-8 and TRBJ2-5; 7 bases are a match to TRBD2. The germline CDR1 and CDR2 sequences are SGHVS and FQNEAQ. The trim removed 6 bases at V and 0 bases at J, leaving 4 bases unmatched. The CDR3 loop spans 14 amino acids. CDR3 DNA sequence: TGTGCCAGCAGTTTCGGGAGGAACCAAGAGACCCAGTACTTC. This codes for CASSFGRNQETQYF.

In nucleotides, the CDR3 is TGTGCCAGCAGCTTTGTCACCGGGGAGCTGTTTTTT. It codes for CASSFVTGELFF. The chain is built from TRBV7-2 and TRBJ2-2; D not resolved. CDR3 length equals 12 residues. CDR1 is SGHTA and CDR2 is FQGNSA in the germline V gene. The germline V and J ends were trimmed by 3 bases and 4 bases, with 3 bases remaining between them. The whole variable domain, filled in from reference TRBV7-2 and TRBJ2-2, reads GAGVSQSPSNKVTEKGKDVELRCDPISGHTALYWYRQSLGQGLEFLIYFQGNSAPDKSGLPSDRFSAERTGGSVSTLTIQRTQQEDSAVYLCASSFVTGELFFGEGSRLTVL.

The chain recombines TRBV5-5 with TRBJ1-1; D call uncertain. The germline CDR1 and CDR2 sequences are SGHKS and YYEKEE (reference sequence). This CDR3 contains 18 residues. Trimming shortened V by 3 bases and J by 4 bases, and 25 bases separated the two germline ends. CDR3 sequence reads: CASSSFRGSEVWSTEAFF. The DNA for the CDR3 is TGTGCCAGCAGCTCTTTTCGAGGGTCCGAGGTATGGAGCACTGAAGCTTTCTTT.

The table lists this clonotype with a few counts. J is TRBJ1-1 and V is TRBV19, with D tentatively TRBD1 (6 bases). This CDR3 is built from 16 residues. Per germline, CDR1 LNHDA and CDR2 SQIVND (reference sequence). Trimming removed 5 bases from V and 4 bases from J, with 20 bases in between. In nucleotides, the CDR3 is TGTGCCAGTAGTCCCCTAGGAAAGGGGGTTGGCACTGAAGCTTTCTTT. Translation: CASSPLGKGVGTEAFF.

V and J are TRBV18 and TRBJ2-4; perhaps TRBD1 as D (5 bases). Germline V CDR1 and CDR2: KGHSH, LQKENI. V lost 1 base to trimming and J lost 0 bases, with 10 bases between them. The CDR3 is 16 amino acids. The CDR3: CASSPRQNLAKNIQYF. Here the CDR3 DNA reads TGTGCCAGCTCACCACGACAGAACCTAGCCAAAAACATTCAGTACTTC.

The rearrangement joins TRBV20-1 to TRBJ1-1; 9 nucleotides line up with TRBD1. CDR1 and CDR2 from the germline V gene are DFQATT and SNEGSKA (reference sequence). V shed 3 bases, J shed 5 bases, and the junction held 10 bases outside the gene matches. The CDR3 loop spans 15 amino acids. CDR3 DNA sequence: TGCAGTGCTAGGCAAATGACAGGGGGAGCGACTGAAGCTTTCTTT. Translated: CSARQMTGGATEAFF.

In this sample, this clonotype turned up a few times. CDR3 coding DNA: TGTGCCAGCTCGCCGGGAAGAGCGGGGGCGCCGACTGAAGCTTTCTTT. Amino acids: CASSPGRAGAPTEAFF. The V gene is TRBV18, the J gene TRBJ1-1, with a weak D call TRBD1 (6 bases). This CDR3 contains 16 residues. The V gene's germline CDR1 is KGHSH and CDR2 LQKENI. Trimming cost V 6 bases and J 5 bases, with 22 bases left between them.

This clonotype was counted between two and nine times. The chain joins TRBV18 to TRBJ2-7, with 8 bases matching TRBD2. Looked up from germline, CDR1 is KGHSH and CDR2 is LQKENI. The CDR3 spans 14 residues. V trimming: 9 bases; J trimming: 6 bases; junction bases outside the gene matches: 13. In nucleotides, the CDR3 is TGTGCCAGTGAAAAGAGCGGGAGTCGTTCCGAGCAGTACTTC. Translated, it gives CASEKSGSRSEQYF.

V gene TRBV13 combines with J gene TRBJ2-4; D is perhaps TRBD2 (6 bases). The CDR3 spans 16 residues. Trimming removed 5 bases at V and 0 bases at J, with 14 bases between. Germline V gene lookup returns CDR1 PRHDT and CDR2 FYEKMQ (reference sequence). As DNA, the CDR3 is TGTGCCAGCAGCCACCGCGGGCGGGAAGCCAAAAACATTCAGTACTTC. Its translation is CASSHRGREAKNIQYF.

This clonotype was detected a few times. V and J are TRBV12-3 or TRBV12-4 and TRBJ1-2; D is undetermined. Trimming took 6 bases from V and 4 from J, leaving 12 bases between them. The CDR3 loop spans 13 amino acids. The CDR3 reads CASRSTPFYGYTF. The CDR3 DNA follows: TGTGCCAGCAGGTCGACACCATTCTATGGCTACACCTTC.

This clonotype showed up just a few times. This chain joins TRBV27 and TRBJ1-2; D is possibly TRBD1 (5 bases). The V end lost 4 bases, the J end lost 3 bases, and 12 bases lay between the germline ends. The CDR3 length is 14 residues. The germline gives CDR1 MNHEY, CDR2 SMNVEV (reference sequence). The CDR3: CASSWRGRDYGYTF. In nucleotides, the CDR3 is TGTGCCAGCAGTTGGCGGGGGAGGGACTATGGCTACACCTTC.

The rearrangement links TRBV27 to TRBJ2-7; weak D call: TRBD2 (5 bases). V was cut by 4 bases and J by 0 bases, with 10 bases left in between. Germline values: CDR1 MNHEY, CDR2 SMNVEV (reference sequence). The CDR3 loop spans 14 amino acids. The CDR3 loop reads CASSSWTDSYEQYF. The CDR3 bases are TGTGCCAGCAGTTCGTGGACTGACTCCTACGAGCAGTACTTC.

This clonotype appeared a single time. The V call is TRBV5-6, the J call TRBJ2-5, with 8 bases fitting TRBD1. V trimming: 0 bases; J trimming: 3 bases; junction bases outside the gene matches: 16. Germline V gene sequence: CDR1 SGHDT, CDR2 YYEEEE. The CDR3 spans 19 residues. For the CDR3, the DNA is TGTGCCAGCAGCTTGGGCAGGGGGCTTCGTCTATCCTTCAAAGAGACCCAGTACTTC. This gives the protein CASSLGRGLRLSFKETQYF.

The chain links TRBV29-1 to TRBJ2-7, with 9 bases matching TRBD1. V was clipped by 7 bases and J by 5 bases; unmatched bases: 21. Germline V CDR1 and CDR2: SQVTM, ANQGSEA. CDR3 length: 17 amino acids. The CDR3 coding sequence is TGCAGCGCCCGAACCAGCGCTGGGGACAGGGTGTCCCACGAGCAGTACTTC. It codes for CSARTSAGDRVSHEQYF.

The V and J genes are TRBV6-2 or TRBV6-3 and TRBJ2-1, with 14 bases lining up with TRBD2. This CDR3 spans 19 amino acids. Unmatched junction bases numbered 9, after V lost 4 bases and J lost 1 base. Germline V gives CDR1 MNHEY, CDR2 SVGEGT. Written as DNA, the CDR3 is TGTGCCAGCAGTTCCCTGACTAGCGGGAGGGCTCGGTCCTACAATGAGCAGTTCTTC. This gives the protein CASSSLTSGRARSYNEQFF.